These T cell receptor beta chains were read from a single sample in a study of blood T cell repertoires in COVID-19. Some clones are missing from TCRdb's copy, which holds only in-frame ones; the method was immunoSEQ multiplex PCR. This sample yields fewer than 350,000 clones, of which 81% are seen a single time; around 3% belongs to the top ten. Sequenced: peripheral blood. The receptors originated from a woman aged 55 to 70 with active or convalescent COVID-19. CDR3s leave out the opening cysteine and the closing phenylalanine or tryptophan.

v_call,j_call,cdr3_length,cdr3_aa
TRBV5-1,TRBJ1-2,12,ASTIDPVGYGYT
TRBV6-6,TRBJ1-1,13,ASSSLAGPGTEAF
TRBV29-1,TRBJ1-3,13,SVALGQGSRNTIY
TRBV5-4,TRBJ1-2,13,ASSGAGGANYGYT
TRBV28,TRBJ2-1,14,ASSKGGQGIYNEQF
TRBV10-3,TRBJ2-7,12,AISETSPSYEQY
TRBV5-5,TRBJ1-5,16,ASSPTPHWERSNQPQH
TRBV7-8,TRBJ1-1,14,ASSGNQGFSRLKAF
TRBV7-2,TRBJ1-2,11,ASSLTGGYGYT
TRBV19,TRBJ1-6,12,ASSTDRGGVPLH